Sequencing of this T cell receptor (beta chain) was carried out in a study of blood T cell repertoires in COVID-19. Study-level background: Nucleic acid was either cDNA or gDNA, and it came from T cells, B-cell-depleted T cells, or PBMCs.

The method was immunoSEQ multiplex PCR; TCRdb's version includes in-frame clones alone and lacks a portion of them. The sample has roughly 280,000 clones; 86% are singletons. CDR3 length: 14 residues. The V end was cut by 4 bases, the J end by 7 bases, with 16 bases between. Germline V gives CDR1 SGHDN, CDR2 FVKESK. The sequencing input was peripheral blood. This receptor was identified in a man younger than 30 with active or convalescent COVID-19. The chain combines TRBV14 with TRBJ1-1; TRBD1 is a possible D gene (6 bases). In nucleotides, the CDR3 is TGTGCCAGCAGCCGGAAGGACAGTCTCATTGAAGCTTTCTTT. Protein: CASSRKDSLIEAFF.